This T cell receptor (beta chain) stems from a study of blood T cell repertoires in COVID-19. The CDR3 covers 13 residues. V was cut by 7 bases and J by 0 bases, with 9 bases left in between. Germline CDR1 and CDR2: MDHEN and SYDVKM. Original methodology: Reference gene primer amplification yielded estimated nucleated cell counts. TCRdb's table, derived via immunoSEQ multiplex PCR, lists solely in-frame clones and lacks some. Clonal size and the V and J genes are those of that table, whereas D and trimming came from the DNA. Of nearly 350,000 clones in the sample, 65% to 85% were seen once. The sequence was collected from a young man with active or convalescent COVID-19. The sample consisted of peripheral blood. This sequence joins TRBV28 and TRBJ1-2; D remains unclear. In DNA form, the CDR3 reads TGTGCCAGCAAGGAGGGTACTAACTATGGCTACACCTTC. Its protein is CASKEGTNYGYTF.